Below, 18 T cell receptor beta chains from the same sample are listed, as sequenced in a study of T cells in Graves' hyperthyroidism and ophthalmopathy. From RNA transcripts, TCR beta CDR3 regions were amplified. HTBI primers were used for first-round RT-PCR of the TCR CDR3. TCRdb ran MiXCR on the multiplex PCR reads and lists one entry per CDR3 protein. The sample includes about 480,000 distinct CDR3 sequences, under 15% of them seen just once. What was sequenced was blood. These receptors were taken from a woman between 18 and 29 years old with Graves' hyperthyroidism.

The chain combines TRBV7-9 with TRBJ1-5, with TRBD1 identical over 7 bases. The CDR3 has 17 amino acids. With V trimmed by 4 bases and J by 0 bases, 9 bases remained unmatched. The germline gives CDR1 SEHNR, CDR2 FQNEAQ (reference sequence). Here the CDR3 reads CASSSWDSTYSNQPQHF. In DNA, the CDR3 is TGTGCCAGCAGCTCATGGGACAGTACCTATAGCAATCAGCCCCAGCATTTT.

This clonotype was seen only a few times. A much larger clone differs from this one at a single base, so this may be a read error. The rearrangement uses TRBV7-6 and TRBJ2-1; D not certain. The CDR3 contains 13 residues. V was cut by 2 bases and J by 4 bases, with 6 bases left in between. Germline loops: CDR1 SGHVS, CDR2 FNYEAQ. CDR3 region: CASSLKVYNEQFF. Here the CDR3 DNA reads TGTGCCAGCAGCTTAAAAGTATACAATGAGCAGTTCTTC.

This clonotype was seen a handful of times. Germline and junction disagree at one end, which may indicate a read error. This chain connects TRBV5-8 to TRBJ2-3, with a weak D call TRBD1 (5 bases). The CDR3 covers 11 residues. CDR1 and CDR2 (germline): SGHTS, YDEGEE. CDR3 nucleotides: TGTGCCAGCAGCTCCGACAGATACAAGTTTTTT. Protein product: CASSSDRYKFF.

The chain couples TRBV20-1 to TRBJ1-1; no reliable D call. V lost 7 bases and J lost 5, with 20 bases in between. Germline lookup yields CDR1 DFQATT and CDR2 SNEGSKA (reference sequence). This CDR3 region has 14 residues. The CDR3 bases are TGCAGTGGCCTACGGGCGGGCCCGGGGACTGAAGCTTTCTTT. Its translation: CSGLRAGPGTEAFF.

The gene calls are TRBV13 and TRBJ2-1; D possibly matches TRBD1 or TRBD2 (5 bases each). CDR3 length: 13 residues. In germline, CDR1 is PRHDT, CDR2 FYEKMQ (reference sequence). V lost 6 bases to trimming and J lost 8 bases, with 14 bases between them. The CDR3 loop is CASSLRAGDEQFF. As DNA, the CDR3 is TGTGCCAGCAGTCTCAGGGCCGGGGATGAGCAGTTCTTC.

The V call is TRBV12-3 or TRBV12-4, the J call TRBJ2-7; TRBD1 agrees at 8 bases. Trimming took 6 bases from V and 0 from J; bases not matched to a gene: 1. The CDR3 totals 13 residues. The chain's CDR3 is CASRGQVSYEQYF. The CDR3 DNA reads TGTGCCAGCAGGGGACAGGTCTCCTACGAGCAGTACTTC.

This clonotype was recorded at least ten times. This chain links TRBV20-1 with TRBJ1-2; 9 positions agree with TRBD1. V lost 3 bases and J lost 4; bases outside the gene matches: 3. The V gene's germline CDR1 is DFQATT and CDR2 SNEGSKA (reference sequence). The CDR3 length is 13 residues. CDR3 DNA: TGCAGTGCTAGTCTACAGGGGGCCTATGGCTACACCTTC. Amino acid sequence: CSASLQGAYGYTF.

The genes are TRBV7-8 and TRBJ1-5; a weak D match, TRBD1 (5 bases). V was clipped by 0 bases and J by 7 bases, with 10 bases between them. The CDR3 has 14 residues. Germline V lookup: CDR1 SGHVS, CDR2 FQNEAQ. The CDR3 reads CASSLATREQPQHF. DNA for the CDR3: TGTGCCAGCAGCTTAGCGACCAGGGAACAGCCCCAGCATTTT.

This clonotype was observed many times. V usage is TRBV20-1 and J usage is TRBJ1-2; D is ambiguous. Germline CDR1 is DFQATT and CDR2 is SNEGSKA (reference sequence). Trimming left V 3 bases short and J 6 bases short, with 8 bases between. The CDR3 has 11 residues. CDR3 DNA sequence: TGCAGTGCTAGGGTCGGGAATGGCTACACCTTC. This translates into CSARVGNGYTF.

The chain uses TRBV19 and TRBJ1-1; D is uncertain. CDR3 length: 13 residues. V shed 8 bases and J shed 0 bases, with 10 bases lying between them. Germline-derived CDR1 and CDR2 are LNHDA and SQIVND (reference sequence). The CDR3 DNA reads TGTGCCAGTTCCTCCCGGATGAACACTGAAGCTTTCTTT. Translated, it gives CASSSRMNTEAFF.

This clonotype came up a few times. J is TRBJ1-2 and V is TRBV3-1; TRBD1 matches 7 bases. Germline values: CDR1 LGHDT, CDR2 YNNKEL (reference sequence). V trimming: 6 bases; J trimming: 2 bases; junction bases outside the gene matches: 9. This CDR3 comprises 15 residues. The CDR3 DNA follows: TGTGCCAGCAGATCCCCCGAACAGGGGAACTATGGCTACACCTTC. Translating gives CASRSPEQGNYGYTF.

The table lists this clonotype with many counts. This chain uses TRBV2 with TRBJ2-1; D is possibly TRBD2 (5 bases). This CDR3 spans 12 amino acids. Germline V gene sequence: CDR1 SNHLY, CDR2 FYNNEI. V was cut by 8 bases and J by 10 bases, with 15 bases left in between. The CDR3 DNA follows: TGTGCCAGCCGCCGGACTGGGCGGGAGCAGTTCTTC. Translation: CASRRTGREQFF.

This clonotype was recorded many times. This chain joins TRBV10-3 and TRBJ2-3, with 13 bases lining up with TRBD2. The V gene end was trimmed by 6 bases and the J gene end by 6 bases; junction bases not matched to a gene: 9. The CDR3 runs to 16 residues. Germline CDR1 and CDR2: ENHRY and SYGVKD. Here the CDR3 DNA reads TGTGCCATCAGGAAGGGGACTAGCGGGGCGGGGGATACGCAGTATTTT. Protein: CAIRKGTSGAGDTQYF.

This clonotype was observed many times. The V and J genes are TRBV27 and TRBJ2-3; TRBD1 is a possible D gene (6 bases). CDR1 is MNHEY, CDR2 SMNVEV, per germline (reference sequence). The V gene lost 4 bases and the J gene lost 0 bases, with 11 bases spanning the gap. CDR3 size: 15 residues. This chain's CDR3 is CASSSPGQSTDTQYF. CDR3 in DNA: TGTGCCAGCAGTTCCCCTGGACAGAGCACAGATACGCAGTATTTT.

This clonotype was found many times. This sequence joins TRBV20-1 and TRBJ2-5; possibly TRBD1 for D (6 bases). Germline lookup yields CDR1 DFQATT and CDR2 SNEGSKA (reference sequence). V was clipped by 6 bases and J by 1 base, with 15 bases between them. The length of the CDR3 is 14 residues. The CDR3 coding sequence is TGCAGTGCCCCAGGACAGATTGGCCAAGAGACCCAGTACTTC. This sequence encodes CSAPGQIGQETQYF.

A few counts support this clonotype. The chain employs TRBV7-9 and TRBJ2-1; perhaps TRBD2 as D (5 bases). The CDR3 contains 13 residues. The germline V gene encodes CDR1 SEHNR and CDR2 FQNEAQ (reference sequence). Trimming shortened V by 8 bases and J by 0 bases, and 8 bases separated the two germline ends. CDR3 residues: CASELDSYNEQFF. As DNA, the CDR3 is TGTGCCAGCGAACTAGACTCCTACAATGAGCAGTTCTTC.

This clonotype showed up many times. The gene calls are TRBV27 and TRBJ2-1, with no clear D. V lost 7 bases and J 0 bases, leaving 10 bases between the germline ends. Germline V gene sequence: CDR1 MNHEY, CDR2 SMNVEV (reference sequence). This CDR3 is built from 14 residues. The CDR3 loop reads CASMHRSSYNEQFF. In DNA, the CDR3 is TGTGCCAGCATGCACCGTAGCTCCTACAATGAGCAGTTCTTC.

Here the CDR3 reads CSASTHPPYTF. CDR3 sequence (DNA): TGCAGTGCTAGCACCCATCCCCCCTACACCTTC. The V gene is TRBV20-1, the J gene TRBJ1-2; D uncertain. The CDR3 has 11 amino acids. V shed 3 bases and J shed 10 bases, with 12 bases lying between them. Germline CDR1 and CDR2: DFQATT and SNEGSKA (reference sequence).